The 7 T cell receptor beta chains listed next were all sequenced from one sample in a study of blood T cell repertoires in COVID-19. Method: immunoSEQ multiplex PCR; TCRdb's copy keeps in-frame clones and lacks some. The table shows hundreds of thousands of clones, with around 87% occurring only once. Material: peripheral blood. These receptors all stem from a human donor in a cohort sampled during active COVID-19.

The chain is built from TRBV6-5 and TRBJ1-1; TRBD1 is a possible D gene (6 bases). CDR3 length equals 14 residues. From germline, CDR1 is MNHEY and CDR2 SVGAGI. V was clipped by 5 bases and J by 3 bases, with 13 bases between them. The CDR3 protein is CASSRGAKYTEAFF. The CDR3 DNA is TGTGCCAGCAGTCGGGGGGCGAAGTACACTGAAGCTTTCTTT.

V gene TRBV4-1 combines with J gene TRBJ2-3, with D perhaps TRBD2 (7 bases). Germline V gene sequence: CDR1 MGHRA, CDR2 YSYEKL. Trimming shortened V by 4 bases and J by 4 bases, and 15 bases separated the two germline ends. The CDR3 sequence is 15 residues long. The CDR3 is CASSLLAGAADTQYF. The CDR3 nucleotides read TGCGCCAGCAGCCTTTTGGCGGGGGCAGCAGATACGCAGTATTTT.

About this clone: An end of the junction does not agree with germline; a read error may underlie this. This rearrangement joins TRBV7-7 to TRBJ2-5, with 7 positions matching TRBD2. The CDR3 has 13 residues. The germline gives CDR1 SSHAT, CDR2 FNYEAQ (reference sequence). CDR3: CASSRSGEETQYF. CDR3 nucleotide sequence: TGTGCTAGCAGCCGAAGCGGGGAGGAGACCCAGTACTTC.

This CDR3 reads CSVGLVTRSYNEQFF. The CDR3 DNA follows: TGCAGCGTCGGACTAGTCACGCGCTCCTACAATGAGCAGTTCTTC. V usage is TRBV29-1 and J usage is TRBJ2-1, with 7 bases fitting TRBD2. V lost 6 bases and J lost 0; bases outside the gene matches: 8. CDR1 and CDR2 from the germline V gene are SQVTM and ANQGSEA. The CDR3 runs to 15 residues.

The chain employs TRBV20-1 and TRBJ2-2; perhaps TRBD2 as D (7 bases). CDR3 size: 15 residues. CDR1 is DFQATT and CDR2 is SNEGSKA in the germline V gene (reference sequence). V was shortened by 3 bases and J by 0 bases, with 11 bases between the two germline ends. The CDR3 sequence: CSASWGGPNTGELFF. Here the CDR3 DNA reads TGCAGTGCTAGTTGGGGGGGCCCGAACACCGGGGAGCTGTTTTTT.

The chain uses TRBV5-1 and TRBJ2-7, with D maybe TRBD2 (6 bases). From germline, CDR1 is SGHRS and CDR2 YFSETQ. This CDR3 is 15 amino acids long. Trimming shortened V by 0 bases and J by 3 bases, and 13 bases separated the two germline ends. The CDR3 is CASSLDGTDVYEQYF. The DNA for the CDR3 is TGCGCCAGCAGCTTGGACGGGACTGATGTCTACGAGCAGTACTTC.

This clone appeared a few times. The chain combines TRBV3-1 (or the pseudogene TRBV3-2) with TRBJ2-7, with a weak D call TRBD2 (6 bases). The CDR3 loop spans 16 amino acids. Germline lookup yields CDR1 LGHDT and CDR2 YNNKEL (reference sequence). V gave up 1 base and J gave up 3 bases, with 16 bases separating them. The CDR3 is CASSQVTGTPFYEQYF. CDR3 DNA: TGTGCCAGCAGCCAAGTGACCGGGACTCCGTTCTACGAGCAGTACTTC.